This is a list of T cell receptor beta chains from one sample in a study of cytomegalovirus exposure and HLA in healthy donors. Clones were read by immunoSEQ multiplex PCR, and TCRdb kept only the in-frame ones, dropping some. Of over 120,000 clones listed, roughly four fifths were seen once; the top ten hold under 10%. Sequenced: PBMCs. Receptors were obtained from a woman aged 60 to 75 in good health and CMV-seropositive. Both conserved end residues are part of each CDR3. The D gene is left open where the match is weak. Clone size is shown for a subset of rows, as once, few, many or a class of expanded clone.

CDR3nt: TGCAGCGTTGAAGTGGGAGGGCCTTTGAAGACCCAGTACTTC
CDR3aa: CSVEVGGPLKTQYF
abundance: .
d_gene: TRBD2
v_gene: TRBV29-1
j_gene: TRBJ2-5

CDR3nt: TGTGCCAGCAGTGACGGCCGGGCAGATACGCAGTATTTT
CDR3aa: CASSDGRADTQYF
abundance: .
d_gene: .
v_gene: TRBV2
j_gene: TRBJ2-3

CDR3nt: TGCAGCGTTGAAGGGACAGAAACCTTGAACACTGAAGCTTTCTTT
CDR3aa: CSVEGTETLNTEAFF
abundance: .
d_gene: .
v_gene: TRBV29-1
j_gene: TRBJ1-1

CDR3nt: TGTGCCAGCAGCCGGGGGGATGGGGCTGAAGCTTTCTTT
CDR3aa: CASSRGDGAEAFF
abundance: .
d_gene: .
v_gene: TRBV7-9
j_gene: TRBJ1-1

CDR3nt: TGTGCCAGCAGTGCGGACCTAGACAGTTCCACTGAAGCTTTCTTT
CDR3aa: CASSADLDSSTEAFF
abundance: .
d_gene: .
v_gene: TRBV27
j_gene: TRBJ1-1

CDR3nt: TGTGCCAGCAGCATGGGACTGAACTACGAGCAGTACTTC
CDR3aa: CASSMGLNYEQYF
abundance: .
d_gene: .
v_gene: TRBV11-2
j_gene: TRBJ2-7

CDR3nt: TGTGCCAGCAGTATCGGGACTAGCGGTGACAATGAGCAGTTCTTC
CDR3aa: CASSIGTSGDNEQFF
abundance: few
d_gene: TRBD2
v_gene: TRBV27
j_gene: TRBJ2-1

CDR3nt: TGTGCCAGCAGTTTGTCGGGTTCAGGGTCCGAGCAGTACTTC
CDR3aa: CASSLSGSGSEQYF
abundance: .
d_gene: .
v_gene: TRBV27
j_gene: TRBJ2-7

CDR3nt: TGTGCCAGCAGTTTATCCCCCGGGGGAGGGACCATATATTTT
CDR3aa: CASSLSPGGGTIYF
abundance: .
d_gene: .
v_gene: TRBV27
j_gene: TRBJ1-3

CDR3nt: TGTGCCAGTAGTATTCGGACAGGGGATCAGCCCCAGCATTTT
CDR3aa: CASSIRTGDQPQHF
abundance: .
d_gene: TRBD1
v_gene: TRBV19
j_gene: TRBJ1-5

CDR3nt: TGTGCCAGCAGTCCAATGGGTGTGGGCCTGAACACTGAAGCTTTCTTT
CDR3aa: CASSPMGVGLNTEAFF
abundance: .
d_gene: .
v_gene: TRBV27
j_gene: TRBJ1-1

CDR3nt: TGCGCCAGCAGCCAATTTCGGACAGAGGGAAACACCATATATTTT
CDR3aa: CASSQFRTEGNTIYF
abundance: .
d_gene: .
v_gene: TRBV4-1
j_gene: TRBJ1-3

CDR3nt: TGTGCCAGCAGTACTAGGACAGGCAGCCTCACAGATACGCAGTATTTT
CDR3aa: CASSTRTGSLTDTQYF
abundance: .
d_gene: TRBD1
v_gene: TRBV28
j_gene: TRBJ2-3

CDR3nt: TGTGCCTGGAGTGACAGGGTTAGGAGCAATCAGCCCCAGCATTTT
CDR3aa: CAWSDRVRSNQPQHF
abundance: .
d_gene: .
v_gene: TRBV30
j_gene: TRBJ1-5

CDR3nt: TGTGCCAGCAGTAACTCGGGGCAGGAGTTCTTC
CDR3aa: CASSNSGQEFF
abundance: once
d_gene: .
v_gene: TRBV6-5
j_gene: TRBJ2-1

CDR3nt: TGTGCCAGCAGCTTAACGGGGGACACGACCTTTGAGCAGTTCTTC
CDR3aa: CASSLTGDTTFEQFF
abundance: once
d_gene: .
v_gene: TRBV7-3
j_gene: TRBJ2-1

CDR3nt: TGTGCCAGCAGCTTCCCCTCAAGACTTGAAGCTTTCTTT
CDR3aa: CASSFPSRLEAFF
abundance: .
d_gene: .
v_gene: TRBV7-9
j_gene: TRBJ1-1

CDR3nt: TGTGCCAGCAGCCCAGCCGGGACAGCCTCTGGAAACACCATATATTTT
CDR3aa: CASSPAGTASGNTIYF
abundance: few
d_gene: TRBD1
v_gene: TRBV7-9
j_gene: TRBJ1-3

CDR3nt: TGTGCCAGCAGCTTAGTAGGACAGGGGGCCACTGAAGCTTTCTTT
CDR3aa: CASSLVGQGATEAFF
abundance: .
d_gene: TRBD1
v_gene: TRBV7-9
j_gene: TRBJ1-1

CDR3nt: TGTGCCAGCAGCTTAGGTGGGGCAGCTAACTATGGCTACACCTTC
CDR3aa: CASSLGGAANYGYTF
abundance: .
d_gene: .
v_gene: TRBV7-9
j_gene: TRBJ1-2

CDR3nt: TGTGCCATCAGAGATACGAACTTTGGACAGGGGGTGAGGGAGCAGTACTTC
CDR3aa: CAIRDTNFGQGVREQYF
abundance: .
d_gene: TRBD1
v_gene: TRBV10-3
j_gene: TRBJ2-7

CDR3nt: TGTGCCAGCAGTTTTACGGTCGCGGGAACCGGGGAGCTGTTTTTT
CDR3aa: CASSFTVAGTGELFF
abundance: .
d_gene: .
v_gene: TRBV27
j_gene: TRBJ2-2

CDR3nt: TGCGCCAGCAGCCAAGAGGGCATCTCCTACGAGCAGTACTTC
CDR3aa: CASSQEGISYEQYF
abundance: .
d_gene: .
v_gene: TRBV4-1
j_gene: TRBJ2-7

CDR3nt: TGTGCCAGCAGAGAATCAGGGGGGCGCTCTGGAAACACCATATATTTT
CDR3aa: CASRESGGRSGNTIYF
abundance: .
d_gene: TRBD1
v_gene: TRBV28
j_gene: TRBJ1-3

CDR3nt: TGTGCTAGTGGTTTGCAACAGGGGGCTTTGGATGAGCAGTTCTTC
CDR3aa: CASGLQQGALDEQFF
abundance: .
d_gene: TRBD1
v_gene: TRBV12-5
j_gene: TRBJ2-1

CDR3nt: TGTGCCAGCGCCGGACAGGGATTTGTGGGGACCCAGTACTTC
CDR3aa: CASAGQGFVGTQYF
abundance: .
d_gene: TRBD1
v_gene: TRBV25-1
j_gene: TRBJ2-5

CDR3nt: TGTGCCAGCAGCTTAGGGACTAGGTTTTCCAATGAGCAGTTCTTC
CDR3aa: CASSLGTRFSNEQFF
abundance: .
d_gene: TRBD2
v_gene: TRBV7-2
j_gene: TRBJ2-1

CDR3nt: TGTGCCACAGGGGACGGCTATGAACAACTGTTTTTT
CDR3aa: CATGDGYEQLFF
abundance: few
d_gene: .
v_gene: TRBV10-3
j_gene: TRBJ1-4

CDR3nt: TGCGCCAGCAGCCCTCCGGGACTAGCCATTGAGCAGTACTTC
CDR3aa: CASSPPGLAIEQYF
abundance: .
d_gene: TRBD2
v_gene: TRBV4-1
j_gene: TRBJ2-7

CDR3nt: TGTGCCAGCAGTTTCGGACTAGCGGGGGCCTACGAGCAGTACTTC
CDR3aa: CASSFGLAGAYEQYF
abundance: .
d_gene: TRBD2
v_gene: TRBV27
j_gene: TRBJ2-7

CDR3nt: TGTGCCAGCAGTATCTACAGGGGGCAGAACACTGAAGCTTTCTTT
CDR3aa: CASSIYRGQNTEAFF
abundance: few
d_gene: TRBD1
v_gene: TRBV6-1
j_gene: TRBJ1-1

CDR3nt: TGTGCCTGGAGTGAAAGGAGGGATCAGCCCCAGCATTTT
CDR3aa: CAWSERRDQPQHF
abundance: .
d_gene: .
v_gene: TRBV30
j_gene: TRBJ1-5

CDR3nt: TGTGCCAGCAGTAAAAGACAGGGCTTGGGGACAGATACGCAGTATTTT
CDR3aa: CASSKRQGLGTDTQYF
abundance: once
d_gene: TRBD1
v_gene: TRBV7-2
j_gene: TRBJ2-3

CDR3nt: TGTGCCAGCAGCCCCCCTTCCGGAGCGGGGGAGACCCAGTACTTC
CDR3aa: CASSPPSGAGETQYF
abundance: .
d_gene: TRBD2
v_gene: TRBV13
j_gene: TRBJ2-5

CDR3nt: TGTGCCAGCAGCTCCACGGTCCAAGAGACCCAGTACTTC
CDR3aa: CASSSTVQETQYF
abundance: .
d_gene: .
v_gene: TRBV7-2
j_gene: TRBJ2-5

CDR3nt: TGTGCCAGCAGCGTAGGATTATGGAGAAACACCGGGGAGCTGTTTTTT
CDR3aa: CASSVGLWRNTGELFF
abundance: .
d_gene: .
v_gene: TRBV9
j_gene: TRBJ2-2

CDR3nt: TGTGCCAGCAGTCTACAGGGGTTAGAGTACTTC
CDR3aa: CASSLQGLEYF
abundance: .
d_gene: TRBD1
v_gene: TRBV2
j_gene: TRBJ2-7

CDR3nt: TGTGCCAGCTCACCTCTTGGCGGGAGCGAGAGAGGCATTCAGTACTTC
CDR3aa: CASSPLGGSERGIQYF
abundance: .
d_gene: TRBD2
v_gene: TRBV18
j_gene: TRBJ2-4

CDR3nt: TGTGCCAGCAGTTTGTTGCAGGGCAGAGAGACCCAGTACTTC
CDR3aa: CASSLLQGRETQYF
abundance: .
d_gene: .
v_gene: TRBV28
j_gene: TRBJ2-5

CDR3nt: TGTGCCAGCAGCTTGTACAGATCCGGGACAGGGCTTTACGAGCAGTACTTC
CDR3aa: CASSLYRSGTGLYEQYF
abundance: few
d_gene: TRBD1
v_gene: TRBV5-6
j_gene: TRBJ2-7

CDR3nt: TGTGCCAGCAGCGTAATGCCGACAGGGCAAGGGTCTGGGGCCAACGTCCTGACTTTC
CDR3aa: CASSVMPTGQGSGANVLTF
abundance: .
d_gene: TRBD1
v_gene: TRBV9
j_gene: TRBJ2-6

CDR3nt: TGTGCCACTAGCGGGGACTACCACGCCGGGGAGCTGTTTTTT
CDR3aa: CATSGDYHAGELFF
abundance: .
d_gene: TRBD2
v_gene: TRBV18
j_gene: TRBJ2-2

CDR3nt: TGTGCCAGCAGGGCCGGTGCGGGGGGCGAAGCTTTCTTT
CDR3aa: CASRAGAGGEAFF
abundance: few
d_gene: .
v_gene: TRBV7-9
j_gene: TRBJ1-1

CDR3nt: TGTGCCAGCAGTCATCTATTGACTAGCGCAGACACCGGGGAGCTGTTTTTT
CDR3aa: CASSHLLTSADTGELFF
abundance: .
d_gene: TRBD2
v_gene: TRBV7-8
j_gene: TRBJ2-2

CDR3nt: TGTGCCAGCAGCTTAGTTTTTAGCGGGAGGGCCTTCTACGAGCAGTGCTTC
CDR3aa: CASSLVFSGRAFYEQCF
abundance: .
d_gene: TRBD2
v_gene: TRBV7-2
j_gene: TRBJ2-7

CDR3nt: TGTGCCAGCAGCTTCGGGGGGCTTCGCTCTGGAAACACCATATATTTT
CDR3aa: CASSFGGLRSGNTIYF
abundance: few
d_gene: .
v_gene: TRBV5-4
j_gene: TRBJ1-3

CDR3nt: TGTGCCAGCAGCTTAACCGGGGGTTCCTACGAGCAGTACTTC
CDR3aa: CASSLTGGSYEQYF
abundance: .
d_gene: .
v_gene: TRBV7-3
j_gene: TRBJ2-7

CDR3nt: TGTGCCAGCAGTCGGGGTTGGGGGAACACTGAAGCTTTCTTT
CDR3aa: CASSRGWGNTEAFF
abundance: .
d_gene: .
v_gene: TRBV6-7
j_gene: TRBJ1-1

CDR3nt: TGTGCCACCAGCCCGACACCTAGCGGGGGTAACACCGGGGAGCTGTTTTTT
CDR3aa: CATSPTPSGGNTGELFF
abundance: .
d_gene: TRBD2
v_gene: TRBV15
j_gene: TRBJ2-2